This TCR beta chain was observed in a study of OX40 agonist ivuxolimab in advanced cancers. Background on the study: The patients got ivuxolimab, which is an agonistic anti-OX40 (CD134) antibody. Partial responses occurred in Three dose-escalation patients, one with hepatocellular carcinoma and two with cutaneous melanoma.

As concerns this clone: Antigen specificity is unknown.

Only in-frame clones appear in the TCRdb table, and some are missing; sequencing was by immunoSEQ multiplex PCR. The repertoire has some 35,000 clones, around 85% of them found once; the top ten carry roughly 15%. Whole-study findings and limits: Still undetermined is the antigen specificity of the expanded peripheral T cells.

Germline-derived CDR1 and CDR2 are SEHNR and FQNEAQ (reference sequence). CDR3 length: 18 residues. V shed 2 bases and J 1 base; nucleotides not matched to a gene: 6. Material: CD4+ or CD8+ T cells sorted from blood, obtained in a trial of the OX40 agonist ivuxolimab. This receptor was taken from an adult with an advanced solid tumor such as melanoma, head and neck, liver or kidney cancer. This chain joins TRBV7-9 and TRBJ2-5; TRBD2 matches 14 bases. The CDR3 coding sequence is TGTGCCAGCAGCTTACCCCGACTAGCGGGAGGGCCCCAAGAGACCCAGTACTTC. Encoded protein: CASSLPRLAGGPQETQYF.